These 27 T cell receptor beta chains originate from one sample sequenced in a study of T-cell reconstitution after alpha-beta-depleted transplantation in children. Unique molecular identifiers tagged the TCRbeta library. TCRdb redid the calling of the PCR reads with MiXCR, one entry per CDR3 protein. The sample includes about 1,000,000 distinct CDR3 sequences, roughly 31% of them seen just once. The starting material was PBMCs, mostly from graft donor cells, obtained 360 days after TCRalphabeta/CD19-depleted stem cell transplant. Source of these receptors: a boy under two years old who had a stem cell transplant for SCID, so the T cells may come from the graft donor.

The genes are TRBV4-3 and TRBJ2-4, with D perhaps matching TRBD2 (6 bases). V was clipped by 3 bases and J by 2 bases, with 8 bases between them. This CDR3 is built from 14 residues. In germline, CDR1 is LGHNA, CDR2 YSLEER. As DNA, the CDR3 is TGCGCCAGCAGCCAGGGAGGAACCAAAAACATTCAGTACTTC. It encodes CASSQGGTKNIQYF.

Ten or more counts support this clonotype. The chain combines TRBV4-2 with TRBJ2-1; D uncertain. The CDR3 runs 14 residues. The ends were cut back, 5 bases at V and 8 bases at J, with 16 bases in the middle. Germline values: CDR1 LGHNA, CDR2 YNFKEQ. The CDR3 sequence is CASSRKPSLDEQFF. CDR3 bases: TGTGCCAGCAGCAGGAAGCCATCATTGGATGAGCAGTTCTTC.

This clonotype was seen a handful of times. The gene calls are TRBV29-1 and TRBJ1-2; D is ambiguous. Germline V gene sequence: CDR1 SQVTM, CDR2 ANQGSEA. This CDR3 comprises 11 residues. The V end was cut by 3 bases, the J end by 5 bases, with 7 bases between. The CDR3 nucleotides read TGCAGCGTTGAGCGGGAATATGGCTACACCTTC. Protein product: CSVEREYGYTF.

The table lists this clonotype with a few counts. This chain links TRBV15 with TRBJ2-3, with D unclear. The CDR3 extends over 14 amino acids. The germline V gene has CDR1 LNHNV and CDR2 YYDKDF (reference sequence). Trimming shortened V by 5 bases and J by 0 bases, and 9 bases separated the two germline ends. CDR3 region: CATSGSPSTDTQYF. In nucleotides, the CDR3 is TGTGCCACCAGCGGATCTCCGAGCACAGATACGCAGTATTTT. Based on the CDR3 plus reference TRBV15 and TRBJ2-3, the full variable domain is DAMVIQNPRYQVTQFGKPVTLSCSQTLNHNVMYWYQQKSSQAPKLLFHYYDKDFNNEADTPDNFQSRRPNTSFCFLDIRSPGLGDTAMYLCATSGSPSTDTQYFGPGTRLTVL.

The sample holds a few counts of this clonotype. The chain couples TRBV19 to TRBJ2-2; D unclear. The CDR3 contains 13 residues. CDR1 is LNHDA, CDR2 SQIVND, per germline (reference sequence). Between the trimmed V and J ends, which lost 4 bases and 7 bases, there was a span of 10 bases. The CDR3 bases are TGTGCCAGTAGTACGGATGTTGTCGGGGAGCTGTTTTTT. Amino acid sequence: CASSTDVVGELFF.

This clonotype turned up a few times. The chain couples TRBV25-1 to TRBJ1-5, with TRBD1 identical over 7 bases. The CDR3 length is 15 residues. Germline assignment: CDR1 MGHDK and CDR2 SYGVNS. Trimming cost V 3 bases and J 3 bases; bases outside gene matches: 5. The CDR3, as DNA: TGTGCCAGCAGTGACACGGGACAGCTCAATCAGCCCCAGCATTTT. This translates into CASSDTGQLNQPQHF.

This clonotype was counted only a few times. The chain links TRBV12-3 or TRBV12-4 to TRBJ1-6, with 7 bases identical to TRBD1. The CDR3 runs 16 residues. Trimming took 6 bases from V and 8 from J; bases not matched to a gene: 13. CDR3 loop: CASSLGIGQEYSPLHF. The CDR3 nucleotides read TGTGCCAGCAGCCTAGGTATAGGACAGGAATATTCACCCCTCCACTTT.

This chain connects TRBV5-5 to TRBJ1-4; the D is unclear. V lost 3 bases and J lost 7, with 16 bases in between. The CDR3 has 15 residues. Per the germline V gene, CDR1 is SGHKS and CDR2 is YYEKEE (reference sequence). The DNA for the CDR3 is TGTGCCAGCAGCTCCCTCAGGAGGGAGCGTGAAAAACTGTTTTTT. Residues: CASSSLRREREKLFF.

This chain joins TRBV24-1 and TRBJ2-5; D is ambiguous. Germline CDR1 is KGHDR and CDR2 is SFDVKD. This CDR3 region has 12 residues. The germline V and J ends were trimmed by 3 bases and 5 bases, with 6 bases remaining between them. The CDR3 DNA sequence: TGTGCCACCAGTGATCCGACGGAGACCCAGTACTTC. As protein: CATSDPTETQYF.

This clonotype has a handful of counts. This chain connects TRBV29-1 to TRBJ2-3; TRBD2 matches 8 bases. CDR1 is SQVTM, CDR2 ANQGSEA, per germline. The trim removed 5 bases at V and 4 bases at J, leaving 5 bases unmatched. This CDR3 has 13 residues. Here the CDR3 reads CSVQGLVPDTQYF. Written as DNA, the CDR3 is TGCAGCGTTCAGGGACTAGTCCCAGATACGCAGTATTTT.

This chain joins TRBV7-9 and TRBJ2-6, with D hard to call. Germline assignment: CDR1 SEHNR and CDR2 FQNEAQ (reference sequence). The V end was cut by 10 bases, the J end by 7 bases, with 11 bases between. The CDR3 has 12 residues. CDR3 bases: TGTGCCACCCAGGATACAGCCAACGTCCTGACTTTC. Amino acids: CATQDTANVLTF. Full variable domain (rest looked up from reference TRBV7-9 and TRBJ2-6): DTGVSQNPRHKITKRGQNVTFRCDPISEHNRLYWYRQTLGQGPEFLTYFQNEAQLEKSRLLSDRFSAERPKGSFSTLEIQRTEQGDSAMYLCATQDTANVLTFGAGSRLTVL.

This sequence joins TRBV4-3 and TRBJ1-1; unclear D gene. Trimming removed 1 base at V and 4 bases at J, with 10 bases between. The length of the CDR3 is 14 residues. Looked up from germline, CDR1 is LGHNA and CDR2 is YSLEER. CDR3 protein: CASSQALGGTEAFF. The CDR3 region has the DNA TGCGCCAGCAGCCAAGCCCTCGGAGGCACTGAAGCTTTCTTT.

This clonotype was seen a single time. The V call is TRBV28, the J call TRBJ1-2; D is unresolved. There are 15 residues in the CDR3. Germline assignment: CDR1 MDHEN and CDR2 SYDVKM. Trimming took off 3 bases at V and 0 bases at J, with 11 bases between the two ends. The CDR3 reads CASSFLHEPNYGYTF. Here the CDR3 DNA reads TGTGCCAGCAGTTTTCTCCACGAACCTAACTATGGCTACACCTTC.

V usage is TRBV9 and J usage is TRBJ2-3, with a weak D call TRBD2 (6 bases). Germline assignment: CDR1 SGDLS and CDR2 YYNGEE. V lost 7 bases, J lost 4 bases, and 13 bases lay in between. The CDR3 sequence is 13 residues long. The CDR3 region has the DNA TGTGCCAGCGCGGGGCCGTCGGCAGATACGCAGTATTTT. Translated: CASAGPSADTQYF.

The chain employs TRBV18 and TRBJ2-7; 8 nucleotides align to TRBD1. The junction had 6 bases not matched to a gene; V was cut back by 6 bases and J by 2 bases. The CDR3 is 14 amino acids. Looked up from germline, CDR1 is KGHSH and CDR2 is LQKENI. The CDR3 region has the DNA TGTGCCAGCTCGAGGGACAGGCCGACCTACGAGCAGTACTTC. This gives the protein CASSRDRPTYEQYF.

The rearrangement links TRBV5-1 to TRBJ2-4; D may be TRBD2 (7 bases). The CDR3 runs to 15 residues. V gave up 4 bases and J gave up 0 bases, with 11 bases separating them. Per germline, CDR1 SGHRS and CDR2 YFSETQ. The CDR3 is CASSIGGVAKNIQYF. CDR3 bases: TGCGCCAGCAGCATAGGGGGGGTAGCCAAAAACATTCAGTACTTC. The full variable domain, in which reference TRBV5-1 and TRBJ2-4 provide the parts outside the CDR3, is KAGVTQTPRYLIKTRGQQVTLSCSPISGHRSVSWYQQTPGQGLQFLFEYFSETQRNKGNFPGRFSGRQFSNSRSEMNVSTLELGDSALYLCASSIGGVAKNIQYFGAGTRLSVL.

The chain uses TRBV6-1 and TRBJ1-2, with 12 bases identical to TRBD1. The V gene end was trimmed by 6 bases and the J gene end by 1 base; junction bases not matched to a gene: 9. Germline V gene data show CDR1 as MNHNS and CDR2 as SASEGT. The CDR3 consists of 17 residues. The CDR3 loop reads CASSNWDRGHLNYGYTF. CDR3 coding DNA: TGTGCCAGCAGCAACTGGGACAGGGGGCACCTTAACTATGGCTACACCTTC.

The table lists this clonotype with a few counts. The V and J genes are TRBV20-1 and TRBJ2-7; 9 bases line up with TRBD1. V was pared by 2 bases and J by 5 bases, with 10 bases of the junction left unmatched. The CDR3 totals 15 residues. From germline, CDR1 is DFQATT and CDR2 SNEGSKA (reference sequence). The CDR3 sequence is CSARQGGTGLHEQYF. The CDR3 DNA sequence: TGCAGTGCTAGACAGGGCGGGACAGGGCTACACGAGCAGTACTTC.

The rearrangement links TRBV5-1 to TRBJ1-1; D remains unclear. The CDR3 contains 16 residues. CDR1 and CDR2 from the germline V gene are SGHRS and YFSETQ. V was shortened by 0 bases and J by 0 bases, with 12 bases between the two germline ends. The CDR3 DNA is TGCGCCAGCAGCTTGGTGGGTCCTTACCTGAACACTGAAGCTTTCTTT. Translation gives CASSLVGPYLNTEAFF.

DNA of the CDR3: TGCAGTGCTATACGAGACTACACCGGGGAGCTGTTTTTT. It codes for CSAIRDYTGELFF. The chain has TRBV20-1 and TRBJ2-2; D unclear. V dropped 4 bases and J dropped 3 bases, with 9 bases sitting between them. CDR3 length equals 13 residues. Germline V lookup: CDR1 DFQATT, CDR2 SNEGSKA (reference sequence).

This clonotype was counted ten times or more. The chain combines TRBV5-5 with TRBJ2-1; 8 nucleotides line up with TRBD1. Trimming cost V 5 bases and J 6 bases; bases outside gene matches: 10. The V gene's germline CDR1 is SGHKS and CDR2 YYEKEE (reference sequence). The CDR3 has 15 amino acids. The chain's CDR3 is CASRTYGQGGNEQFF. Here the CDR3 DNA reads TGTGCCAGCAGGACGTACGGACAGGGTGGCAATGAGCAGTTCTTC.

With regard to this clonotype: The junction shows a germline mismatch at one end, possibly a read error. CDR3 nucleotide sequence: TGCGCCAGCAGCTTGGGCGGGGCCGAAGATCCGCAGTATTTT. As protein: CASSLGGAEDPQYF. This chain connects TRBV5-1 to TRBJ2-3; D is perhaps TRBD2 (6 bases). Germline lookup yields CDR1 SGHRS and CDR2 YFSETQ. The CDR3 contains 14 residues. Drawing the rest from reference TRBV5-1 and TRBJ2-3, the complete variable domain is KAGVTQTPRYLIKTRGQQVTLSCSPISGHRSVSWYQQTPGQGLQFLFEYFSETQRNKGNFPGRFSGRQFSNSRSEMNVSTLELGDSALYLCASSLGGAEDPQYFGPGTRLTVL.

In this sample, this clonotype turned up a few times. This chain links TRBV6-1 with TRBJ2-7; 13 positions match TRBD2. V was clipped by 5 bases and J by 6 bases; unmatched bases: 13. Germline CDR1 and CDR2: MNHNS and SASEGT. The CDR3 is 17 residues long. The CDR3 bases are TGTGCCAGCAGTCCCACTGGGGGACTAGCGGGGACCCGCGAGCAGTACTTC. Encoded protein: CASSPTGGLAGTREQYF.

This CDR3 reads CASSQDRGDRGSYNEQFF. The CDR3 coding sequence is TGCGCCAGCAGCCAAGATCGGGGGGACAGAGGCTCCTACAATGAGCAGTTCTTC. V usage is TRBV4-3 and J usage is TRBJ2-1, with D perhaps given as TRBD1 or TRBD2 (7 bases each). The germline V and J ends were trimmed by 0 bases and 0 bases, with 15 bases remaining between them. The CDR3 sequence is 18 residues long. Germline loops: CDR1 LGHNA, CDR2 YSLEER.

The rearrangement joins TRBV20-1 to TRBJ1-6; unclear D gene. The CDR3 has 15 amino acids. CDR1 is DFQATT, CDR2 SNEGSKA, per germline (reference sequence). V lost 3 bases and J lost 10, with 19 bases in between. CDR3: CSASSRERLRSPLHF. For the CDR3, the DNA is TGCAGTGCTAGTAGTAGAGAACGCCTTCGGTCACCCCTCCACTTT.

This clonotype was found a few times. This sequence joins TRBV12-3 or TRBV12-4 and TRBJ1-1, with TRBD1 as a possible D gene (5 bases). This CDR3 contains 14 residues. Between the trimmed V and J ends, which lost 6 bases and 1 base, there was a span of 12 bases. The CDR3 nucleotides are TGTGCCAGCAGCGGACCCGACAGGAACACTGAAGCTTTCTTT. It yields the protein CASSGPDRNTEAFF.

The rearrangement joins TRBV7-2 to TRBJ2-1; D call uncertain. In germline, CDR1 is SGHTA, CDR2 FQGNSA. V was shortened by 8 bases and J by 2 bases, with 10 bases between the two germline ends. This CDR3 has 13 amino acids. The CDR3 sequence is CASGRATYNEQFF. The CDR3 nucleotides are TGTGCCAGCGGCCGGGCCACCTACAATGAGCAGTTCTTC.